This T cell receptor (beta chain) derives from a study of T-cell reconstitution after alpha-beta-depleted transplantation in children. The CDR3 totals 14 residues. The V gene lost 6 bases and the J gene lost 0 bases, with 8 bases spanning the gap. The library targeted TCRbeta and was prepared with unique molecular identifiers. TCRdb analysed the PCR reads with MiXCR anew, one entry per CDR3 protein. The table includes under 350,000 distinct CDR3 sequences, over 8% detected once. This clonotype was counted many times. The chain is built from TRBV12-3 or TRBV12-4 and TRBJ1-4; TRBD1 might be the D (5 bases). The sequencing used PBMCs from the stem cell graft donor, collected from the stem cell graft. This clonotype was sampled from a human donor who donated a stem cell graft to a child with SCID. The CDR3 coding sequence is TGTGCCAGCAGGAGAGGGGCAACTAATGAAAAACTGTTTTTT. Amino acid sequence: CASRRGATNEKLFF.